The TCR beta chain described here comes from a study of T cell repertoires in cytomegalovirus infection. Study-wide points: Across the ex vivo response, the dominant clonotypes were HLA-C-restricted CMV-specific TCR beta clonotypes.

TCRdb called the reads again in MiXCR, with one record for every CDR3 protein. The table shows some 600,000 distinct CDR3 sequences, with roughly 26% occurring only once. The CDR3 has 12 residues. Between the trimmed V and J ends, which lost 5 bases and 8 bases, there was a span of 10 bases. Germline CDR1 and CDR2: SGHVS and FNYEAQ. This clonotype was detected ten times or more. Its antigen is undetermined. The sample consisted of CD8+ T cells from PBMCs. The J gene is TRBJ2-1, the V gene TRBV7-6; no clear D. The TCR sequence derives from a human donor in good health (CMV status not recorded). Some clones in this sample may be carry-over from other donors' samples. The CDR3 nucleotides read TGTGCCAGCAGCCCCAGCTCGCATGAGCAGTTCTTC. It is translated as CASSPSSHEQFF.